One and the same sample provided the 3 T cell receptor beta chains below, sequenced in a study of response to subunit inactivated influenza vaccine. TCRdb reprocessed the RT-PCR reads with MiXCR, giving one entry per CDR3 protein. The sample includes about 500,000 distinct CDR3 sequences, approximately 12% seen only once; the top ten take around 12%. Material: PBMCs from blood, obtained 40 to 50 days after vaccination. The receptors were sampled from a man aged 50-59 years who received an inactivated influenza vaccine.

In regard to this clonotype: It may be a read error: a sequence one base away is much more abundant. CDR3 DNA: TGCAGTCGGAGGCCGGGTGAGACCCAGTACTTC. Translated, it gives CSRRPGETQYF. The chain combines TRBV20-1 with TRBJ2-5; maybe TRBD2 (5 bases). Between the trimmed V and J ends, which lost 8 bases and 5 bases, there was a span of 12 bases. CDR3 length equals 11 residues. From germline, CDR1 is DFQATT and CDR2 SNEGSKA (reference sequence).

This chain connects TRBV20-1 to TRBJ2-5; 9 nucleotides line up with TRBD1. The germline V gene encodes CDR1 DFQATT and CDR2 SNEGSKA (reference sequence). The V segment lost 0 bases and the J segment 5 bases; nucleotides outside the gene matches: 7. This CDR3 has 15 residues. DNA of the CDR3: TGCAGTGCTAGAGATCTGACAGGGGGTATGGAGACCCAGTACTTC. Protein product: CSARDLTGGMETQYF.

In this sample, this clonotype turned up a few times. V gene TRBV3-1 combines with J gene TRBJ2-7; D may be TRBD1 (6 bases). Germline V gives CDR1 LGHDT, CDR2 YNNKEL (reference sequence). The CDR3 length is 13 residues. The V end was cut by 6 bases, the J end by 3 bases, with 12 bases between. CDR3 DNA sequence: TGTGCCAGCAGTTCCGGACAGTTCTACGAGCAGTACTTC. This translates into CASSSGQFYEQYF.